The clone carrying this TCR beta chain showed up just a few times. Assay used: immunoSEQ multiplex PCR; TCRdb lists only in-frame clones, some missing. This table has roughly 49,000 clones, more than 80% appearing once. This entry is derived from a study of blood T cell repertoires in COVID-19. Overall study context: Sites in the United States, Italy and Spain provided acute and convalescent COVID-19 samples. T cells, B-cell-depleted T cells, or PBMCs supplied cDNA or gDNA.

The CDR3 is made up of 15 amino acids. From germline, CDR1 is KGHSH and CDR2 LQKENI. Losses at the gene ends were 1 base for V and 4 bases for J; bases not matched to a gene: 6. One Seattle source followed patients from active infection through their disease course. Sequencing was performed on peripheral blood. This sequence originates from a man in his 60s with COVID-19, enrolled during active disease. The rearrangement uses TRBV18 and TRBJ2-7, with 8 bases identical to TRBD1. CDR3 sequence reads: CASSPQDRVRYEQYF. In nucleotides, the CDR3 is TGTGCCAGCTCACCACAGGACAGGGTGAGATACGAGCAGTACTTC.